The 19 T cell receptor beta chains listed next were all sequenced from one sample in a study of Graves' ophthalmopathy and Graves' hyperthyroidism. Amplified material comprised TCR beta CDR3 regions derived from RNA transcripts. HTBI-primed RT-PCR formed the first round, and a multiplex PCR formed the second. TCRdb recomputed calls from the multiplex PCR reads with MiXCR, one row per CDR3 protein. The repertoire holds around 1,200,000 distinct CDR3 sequences, with approximately 35% as singletons. What was sequenced was peripheral blood or thyroid tissue (not recorded which). All receptors derive from an adult man with Graves' hyperthyroidism.

This clonotype came up many times. The V gene is TRBV5-1, the J gene TRBJ1-6, with a possible D match to TRBD1 (6 bases). Trimming cost V 5 bases and J 5 bases, with 11 bases left between them. The CDR3 spans 14 residues. CDR1 and CDR2 (germline): SGHRS, YFSETQ. CDR3 coding DNA: TGCGCCAGCAGAGGGGGGCCGGATAATTCACCCCTCCACTTT. Its translation: CASRGGPDNSPLHF.

This clonotype was counted many times. The chain employs TRBV20-1 and TRBJ1-2, with 8 nucleotides matching TRBD1. CDR3 size: 14 residues. The J segment lost 3 bases and the V segment lost 2 bases, leaving 5 bases of the junction unmatched. CDR1 is DFQATT and CDR2 is SNEGSKA in the germline V gene (reference sequence). CDR3 sequence: CSARRDRSYYGYTF. The CDR3, as DNA: TGCAGTGCTAGAAGGGACAGGAGTTACTATGGCTACACCTTC.

V usage is TRBV7-9 and J usage is TRBJ1-6; 8 bases are a match to TRBD1. CDR1 is SEHNR and CDR2 is FQNEAQ in the germline V gene (reference sequence). The V and J ends lost 5 bases and 10 bases, in that order; junction bases with no gene match: 10. This CDR3 has 15 amino acids. The CDR3 DNA reads as TGTGCCAGCAGCCCCTTGGGACAGGAGTTCTCACCCCTCCACTTT. This translates into CASSPLGQEFSPLHF.

This chain links TRBV29-1 with TRBJ1-5; a weak D match, TRBD1 (6 bases). The V gene's germline CDR1 is SQVTM and CDR2 ANQGSEA. This CDR3 contains 13 residues. The V and J ends lost 3 bases and 11 bases respectively, with 17 bases between them. The chain's CDR3 is CSVDGGREETQHF. For the CDR3, the DNA is TGCAGCGTTGACGGGGGCAGGGAAGAGACCCAGCATTTT.

The chain is built from TRBV10-1 and TRBJ2-3, with a possible D match to TRBD1 (6 bases). Trimming shortened V by 5 bases and J by 4 bases, and 7 bases separated the two germline ends. The germline gives CDR1 WNHNN, CDR2 SYGVQD (reference sequence). CDR3 length: 12 amino acids. CDR3 bases: TGCGCCAGCAGTACAGGGCCAGATACGCAGTATTTT. Translated, it gives CASSTGPDTQYF.

This clonotype was observed many times. This chain joins TRBV19 and TRBJ1-1; 8 bases are a match to TRBD1. Losses at the gene ends were 1 base for V and 1 base for J; bases not matched to a gene: 2. The CDR3 runs to 15 residues. Germline-derived CDR1 and CDR2 are LNHDA and SQIVND (reference sequence). The CDR3 DNA is TGTGCCAGTAGTATAGGGGGACAGGCGAACACTGAAGCTTTCTTT. Translating it yields CASSIGGQANTEAFF.

This clonotype has a count of ten or more. This chain uses TRBV7-9 with TRBJ1-2, with 7 bases matching TRBD1. Germline values: CDR1 SEHNR, CDR2 FQNEAQ (reference sequence). After removal of 3 bases from V and 5 bases from J, the junction contained 6 bases not matched to a gene. This CDR3 comprises 14 residues. The CDR3 reads CASSFQGGAYGYTF. CDR3 nucleotide sequence: TGTGCCAGCAGCTTCCAGGGGGGGGCTTATGGCTACACCTTC.

This rearrangement joins TRBV12-3 or TRBV12-4 to TRBJ2-7; D uncertain. The CDR3 is 12 amino acids. The germline V and J ends were trimmed by 5 bases and 6 bases, with 11 bases remaining between them. CDR3 in amino acids: CASSERRGEQYF. For the CDR3, the DNA is TGTGCCAGCAGTGAGCGCCGAGGCGAGCAGTACTTC.

This clonotype was found a few times. This sequence joins TRBV4-3 and TRBJ2-5; D tentatively fits TRBD1 or TRBD2 (5 bases each). The germline V gene encodes CDR1 LGHNA and CDR2 YSLEER. CDR3 size: 16 residues. Trimming removed 0 bases from V and 5 bases from J, with 16 bases in between. The CDR3 DNA sequence: TGCGCCAGCAGCCAAGAGCCGGGGCAGACGGGGGAGACCCAGTACTTC. Translation gives CASSQEPGQTGETQYF.

About this clonotype itself: Without the conserved terminal phenylalanine or tryptophan, this CDR3 likely stems from a read error. This sequence joins TRBV20-1 and TRBJ2-7, with D perhaps given as TRBD1 or TRBD2 (5 bases each). This CDR3 is built from 16 residues. The ends were cut back, 0 bases at V and 0 bases at J, with 15 bases in the middle. Germline V gene lookup returns CDR1 DFQATT and CDR2 SNEGSKA (reference sequence). Here the CDR3 reads CSAREKRTRSSYEQYL. The CDR3 DNA follows: TGCAGTGCTAGAGAGAAGCGGACAAGGAGCTCCTACGAGCAGTACCTC.

The chain carries TRBV12-3 or TRBV12-4 and TRBJ1-1; D not certain. The CDR3 runs to 13 residues. Trimming took off 10 bases at V and 0 bases at J, with 12 bases between the two ends. The DNA for the CDR3 is TGTGCCACCCAGAGGCCGGTGAACACTGAAGCTTTCTTT. Its translation: CATQRPVNTEAFF.

This clonotype was seen at least ten times. This chain connects TRBV10-3 to TRBJ2-7; D not resolved. Germline assignment: CDR1 ENHRY and CDR2 SYGVKD. Trimming removed 3 bases at V and 3 bases at J, with 6 bases between. The CDR3 consists of 12 residues. In DNA form, the CDR3 reads TGTGCCATCAGTGACCAGAACTACGAGCAGTACTTC. Amino acid sequence: CAISDQNYEQYF.

As for this clonotype: At one boundary the junction diverges from the germline segment, which might be a read error. The rearrangement links TRBV6-6 to TRBJ1-5; tentatively, D is TRBD1 (6 bases). The CDR3 contains 13 residues. CDR1 and CDR2 from the germline V gene are MNHNY and SVGAGI (reference sequence). This CDR3 reads CASGYPGAQPQHF. In DNA, the CDR3 is TGTGCCAGCGGTTACCCGGGGGCTCAGCCCCAGCATTTT.

The chain uses TRBV7-7 and TRBJ2-7, with TRBD2 matching 7 bases. This CDR3 has 12 residues. Germline-derived CDR1 and CDR2 are SSHAT and FNYEAQ (reference sequence). Germline trimming cut 11 bases from V and 7 bases from J; bases unmatched to any gene: 11. The CDR3, as DNA: TGTGCCCCGCACCAGAGCGGGGAGGAGCAGTACTTC. Its protein product is CAPHQSGEEQYF.

V gene TRBV7-2 combines with J gene TRBJ1-1; 9 bases are a match to TRBD1. This CDR3 has 14 residues. CDR1 SGHTA and CDR2 FQGNSA come from the germline V gene. Losses at the gene ends were 8 bases for V and 3 bases for J; bases not matched to a gene: 7. The CDR3 nucleotides read TGTGCCAGCTCACGCGACAGGGGGGACACTGAAGCTTTCTTT. Translated, it gives CASSRDRGDTEAFF.

This clonotype was found many times. This sequence joins TRBV4-3 and TRBJ1-2, with D possibly matching TRBD1 (6 bases). CDR1 and CDR2 (germline): LGHNA, YSLEER. Trimming took off 0 bases at V and 6 bases at J, with 14 bases between the two ends. This CDR3 has 15 amino acids. CDR3 in DNA: TGCGCCAGCAGCCAAGATGCGTACAGGGCGAATGGCTACACCTTC. Encoded protein: CASSQDAYRANGYTF.

The J gene is TRBJ1-5, the V gene TRBV11-2; TRBD1 might be the D (6 bases). The germline CDR1 and CDR2 sequences are SGHAT and FQNNGV. V lost 5 bases, J lost 3 bases, and 11 bases lay in between. The length of the CDR3 is 14 residues. CDR3 sequence: CASSARGDNQPQHF. In nucleotides, the CDR3 is TGTGCCAGCAGCGCCAGGGGTGACAATCAGCCCCAGCATTTT.

This clonotype has ten or more counts. The chain joins TRBV6-1 to TRBJ2-7, with 10 positions matching TRBD2. The trim removed 1 base at V and 7 bases at J, leaving 7 bases unmatched. Germline CDR1 and CDR2: MNHNS and SASEGT. The CDR3 extends over 15 amino acids. The CDR3 nucleotides are TGTGCCAGCAGTGAAGGTGTTAGCGGGAGGCGGGAGCAGTACTTC. Protein product: CASSEGVSGRREQYF.

The rearrangement links TRBV2 to TRBJ2-6, with no clear D. Germline-derived CDR1 and CDR2 are SNHLY and FYNNEI. V was trimmed by 8 bases and J by 4 bases, leaving 12 bases between them. CDR3 length equals 14 residues. The CDR3 region is CASPAAAGANVLTF. The CDR3 DNA is TGTGCCAGCCCGGCCGCAGCAGGGGCCAACGTCCTGACTTTC.